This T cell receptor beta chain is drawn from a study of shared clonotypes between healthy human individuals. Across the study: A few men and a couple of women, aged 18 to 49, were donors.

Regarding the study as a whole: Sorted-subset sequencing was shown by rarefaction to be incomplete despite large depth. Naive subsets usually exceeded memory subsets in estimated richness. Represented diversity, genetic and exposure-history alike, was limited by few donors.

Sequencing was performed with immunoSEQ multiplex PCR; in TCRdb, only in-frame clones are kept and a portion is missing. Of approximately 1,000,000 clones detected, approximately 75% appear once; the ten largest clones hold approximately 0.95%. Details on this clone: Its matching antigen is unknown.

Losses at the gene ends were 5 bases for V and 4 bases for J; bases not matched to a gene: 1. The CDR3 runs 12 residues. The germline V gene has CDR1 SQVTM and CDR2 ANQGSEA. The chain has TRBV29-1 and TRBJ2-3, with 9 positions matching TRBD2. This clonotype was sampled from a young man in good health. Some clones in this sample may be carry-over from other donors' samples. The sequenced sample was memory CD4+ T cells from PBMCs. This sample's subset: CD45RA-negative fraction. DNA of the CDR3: TGCAGCGTTCTAGCGGGGCCAGATACGCAGTATTTT. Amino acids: CSVLAGPDTQYF.